One and the same sample provided the 22 T cell receptor beta chains below, sequenced in a study of beta chain features in type 1 diabetes. Expressed TCRB transcripts were sequenced after all isolated RNA was converted to cDNA. Measured with immunoSEQ multiplex PCR; TCRdb has only the in-frame clones, and not every one. The profile shows about 160,000 clones, less than 9.5% of them singletons. The sequenced sample consisted of central memory CD4+ T cells from blood. These receptors all stem from a woman between 18 and 30 years old in good health.

The table lists this clone with a few counts. The genes are TRBV5-1 and TRBJ2-5, with 7 positions matching TRBD2. The CDR3 is 14 residues long. CDR1 and CDR2 (germline): SGHRS, YFSETQ. With 2 bases clipped from V and 2 bases from J, the junction kept 3 bases outside the gene matches. The CDR3 nucleotides read TGCGCCAGCAGCTTATCTAGCGGACAAGAGACCCAGTACTTC. This sequence encodes CASSLSSGQETQYF.

In its sample, this clone was seen a few times. The chain is built from TRBV29-1 and TRBJ2-7; D possibly corresponds to TRBD1 (6 bases). The CDR3 loop spans 14 amino acids. V was pared by 7 bases and J by 2 bases, with 18 bases between. Germline CDR1 SQVTM, CDR2 ANQGSEA. CDR3 in DNA: TGCAGCGAGACAGGTACCCCTCACCCCTACGAGCAGTACTTC. Encoded protein: CSETGTPHPYEQYF.

This clone turned up a few times. The gene calls are TRBV2 and TRBJ2-3, with TRBD2 as a possible D gene (5 bases). Trimming shortened V by 6 bases and J by 4 bases, and 14 bases separated the two germline ends. Germline loops: CDR1 SNHLY, CDR2 FYNNEI. CDR3 length: 14 residues. This CDR3 reads CASRPSQGADTQYF. CDR3 DNA: TGTGCCAGCAGGCCTAGCCAAGGTGCAGATACGCAGTATTTT.

The rearrangement uses TRBV7-2 and TRBJ2-2; 7 nucleotides line up with TRBD1. Germline loops: CDR1 SGHTA, CDR2 FQGNSA. V lost 5 bases to trimming and J lost 4 bases; unmatched junction nucleotides: 7. The CDR3 has 15 amino acids. CDR3 in DNA: TGTGCCAGCAGCACCAGTTCAGGGGGCACCGGGGAGCTGTTTTTT. The encoded protein is CASSTSSGGTGELFF.

This clone came up a few times. Here the CDR3 DNA reads TGCGCCAGCAGCCAGGGGCCCAGGGAAGGCACCGGGGAGCTGTTTTTT. It codes for CASSQGPREGTGELFF. This rearrangement joins TRBV4-3 to TRBJ2-2; a weak D match, TRBD1 (5 bases). The V gene's germline CDR1 is LGHNA and CDR2 YSLEER. V was clipped by 3 bases and J by 4 bases, with 15 bases between them. The CDR3 spans 16 residues.

The chain couples TRBV4-3 to TRBJ2-2; 7 positions agree with TRBD1. The length of the CDR3 is 15 residues. Germline loops: CDR1 LGHNA, CDR2 YSLEER. The junction had 7 bases not matched to a gene; V was cut back by 4 bases and J by 5 bases. CDR3 nucleotide sequence: TGCGCCAGCAGCCTCCACAGGGGTGGGACCGGGGAGCTGTTTTTT. Residues: CASSLHRGGTGELFF.

This clone came up a few times. The J gene is TRBJ1-6, the V gene TRBV14, with 9 bases identical to TRBD1. This CDR3 region has 14 residues. Looked up from germline, CDR1 is SGHDN and CDR2 is FVKESK. With 4 bases clipped from V and 7 bases from J, the junction kept 2 bases outside the gene matches. The CDR3 here is CASSPTGGNSPLHF. As DNA, the CDR3 is TGTGCCAGCAGCCCGACAGGGGGAAATTCACCCCTCCACTTT.

Only a few counts were recorded for this clone. The chain joins TRBV15 to TRBJ2-3; 10 bases are shared with TRBD2. CDR1 LNHNV and CDR2 YYDKDF come from the germline V gene (reference sequence). The CDR3 runs to 17 residues. V gave up 2 bases and J gave up 5 bases; unmatched junction bases: 10. The DNA of the CDR3 is TGTGCCACCAGCAGACTGCTTAGCGGGGGGCTGGGAGATACGCAGTATTTT. This sequence encodes CATSRLLSGGLGDTQYF.

The V gene is TRBV10-3, the J gene TRBJ2-5; 8 positions agree with TRBD1. This CDR3 has 13 residues. J gave up 6 bases and V 10 bases, and 10 bases lay outside the gene matches. Germline V gene sequence: CDR1 ENHRY, CDR2 SYGVKD. The CDR3 protein is CASRPGGAKTQYF. The CDR3 region has the DNA TGTGCCAGCAGACCAGGGGGCGCGAAGACCCAGTACTTC.

This clone showed up many times. V gene TRBV7-9 combines with J gene TRBJ1-4; D gene uncertain. The CDR3 has 15 residues. Per the germline V gene, CDR1 is SEHNR and CDR2 is FQNEAQ (reference sequence). Deletions cut 3 bases from V and 11 bases from J, with 19 bases between. The CDR3 region is CASSLAPGHAGKLFF. The CDR3 DNA reads TGTGCCAGCAGCTTGGCGCCGGGCCACGCGGGCAAACTGTTTTTT.

This clone was observed a handful of times. The CDR3 sequence is CASSLGAGAPNQPQHF. DNA of the CDR3: TGTGCCAGCAGCTTAGGGGCAGGGGCCCCTAATCAGCCCCAGCATTTT. The V gene is TRBV7-9, the J gene TRBJ1-5; TRBD1 might be the D (6 bases). Germline CDR1 SEHNR, CDR2 FQNEAQ (reference sequence). Trimming shortened V by 1 base and J by 4 bases, and 14 bases separated the two germline ends. The CDR3 totals 16 residues.

The chain is built from TRBV7-9 and TRBJ2-3, with 7 bases that match TRBD2. The CDR3 runs 16 residues. Germline V gene data show CDR1 as SEHNR and CDR2 as FQNEAQ (reference sequence). Germline trimming cut 4 bases from V and 1 base from J; bases unmatched to any gene: 8. This chain's CDR3 is CASSSDRAGRTDTQYF. The CDR3 region has the DNA TGTGCCAGCAGCTCAGATCGAGCGGGGCGCACAGATACGCAGTATTTT. The full variable domain, completed using reference TRBV7-9 and TRBJ2-3, is DTGVSQNPRHKITKRGQNVTFRCDPISEHNRLYWYRQTLGQGPEFLTYFQNEAQLEKSRLLSDRFSAERPKGSFSTLEIQRTEQGDSAMYLCASSSDRAGRTDTQYFGPGTRLTVL.

The chain combines TRBV29-1 with TRBJ2-1; 7 bases map to TRBD2. Germline V gives CDR1 SQVTM, CDR2 ANQGSEA. The CDR3 is 14 residues long. The V gene end was trimmed by 4 bases and the J gene end by 7 bases; junction bases not matched to a gene: 10. The CDR3 region is CSVVHLGGGNEQFF. CDR3 nucleotides: TGCAGCGTTGTACATTTGGGGGGAGGGAATGAGCAGTTCTTC.

The chain joins TRBV28 to TRBJ2-7; D gene unclear. V was clipped by 2 bases and J by 2 bases, with 10 bases between them. The length of the CDR3 is 14 residues. Germline CDR1 and CDR2: MDHEN and SYDVKM. The CDR3 bases are TGTGCCAGCAGTTTACCAGACCGGGCCTACGAGCAGTACTTC. Translated: CASSLPDRAYEQYF.

The chain carries TRBV4-1 and TRBJ2-6; no reliable D call. V was cut by 7 bases and J by 1 base, with 8 bases left in between. The CDR3 runs to 14 residues. From germline, CDR1 is MGHRA and CDR2 YSYEKL. The CDR3 sequence is CASKPGSGANVLTF. The CDR3 coding sequence is TGCGCCAGCAAACCAGGATCTGGGGCCAACGTCCTGACTTTC.

Only a few counts were recorded for this clone. The rearrangement uses TRBV7-9 and TRBJ2-3; D perhaps matches TRBD2 (5 bases). CDR1 is SEHNR, CDR2 FQNEAQ, per germline (reference sequence). The CDR3 runs 12 residues. V was cut by 5 bases and J by 9 bases, with 12 bases left in between. The CDR3 spells CASSPPTGTQYF. The CDR3, as DNA: TGTGCCAGCAGCCCACCGACGGGGACGCAGTATTTT.

This sequence joins TRBV19 and TRBJ2-1, with D perhaps TRBD2 (5 bases). Germline CDR1 is LNHDA and CDR2 is SQIVND (reference sequence). V dropped 7 bases and J dropped 8 bases, with 15 bases sitting between them. This CDR3 contains 13 residues. The DNA of the CDR3 is TGTGCCAGTAAAAGGTATGGAGGTGATGAGCAGTTCTTC. Protein product: CASKRYGGDEQFF.

This clone has a handful of counts. The chain carries TRBV6-5 and TRBJ2-7; 9 positions match TRBD1. Germline CDR1 MNHEY, CDR2 SVGAGI. The CDR3 is made up of 15 amino acids. Germline trimming cut 6 bases from V and 3 bases from J; bases unmatched to any gene: 9. CDR3 residues: CASSPGTGSNYEQYF. The CDR3 nucleotides are TGTGCCAGCAGCCCAGGGACAGGGTCAAACTACGAGCAGTACTTC.

This clone occurred a few times. The rearrangement uses TRBV29-1 and TRBJ1-2, with TRBD1 matching 8 bases. With V trimmed by 3 bases and J by 8 bases, 8 bases remained unmatched. Germline lookup yields CDR1 SQVTM and CDR2 ANQGSEA. This CDR3 contains 13 residues. CDR3 in DNA: TGCAGCGTTGACAGGGGGCCGACGGGCGGCTACACCTTC. This sequence encodes CSVDRGPTGGYTF. Full variable domain (outside the CDR3, taken from reference TRBV29-1 and TRBJ1-2): SAVISQKPSRDICQRGTSLTIQCQVDSQVTMMFWYRQQPGQSLTLIATANQGSEATYESGFVIDKFPISRPNLTFSTLTVSNMSPEDSSIYLCSVDRGPTGGYTFGSGTRLTVV.

V usage is TRBV7-9 and J usage is TRBJ2-5; TRBD2 is a possible D gene (6 bases). Germline CDR1 reads SEHNR; CDR2 reads FQNEAQ (reference sequence). Trimming cost V 4 bases and J 2 bases, with 14 bases left between them. There are 15 residues in the CDR3. The CDR3 is CASSSGLREQETQYF. CDR3 nucleotide sequence: TGTGCCAGCAGCTCTGGACTGCGGGAACAAGAGACCCAGTACTTC.

This clone was observed a handful of times. This sequence joins TRBV30 and TRBJ2-7; TRBD1 agrees at 9 bases. V was pared by 3 bases and J by 4 bases, with 7 bases of the junction left unmatched. The CDR3 runs to 14 residues. CDR1 is GTSNPN and CDR2 is SVGIG in the germline V gene (reference sequence). The CDR3 region is CAWRTGGTGYEQYF. The CDR3 DNA reads TGTGCCTGGAGGACAGGGGGAACTGGATACGAGCAGTACTTC.

This sequence joins TRBV25-1 and TRBJ1-2; D perhaps matches TRBD1 (5 bases). V was pared by 5 bases and J by 6 bases, with 19 bases between. This CDR3 has 15 amino acids. In germline, CDR1 is MGHDK, CDR2 SYGVNS. The CDR3 nucleotides read TGTGCCAGCAGTCCTTCTTGGACGGGGGTGGATGGCTACACCTTC. Encoded protein: CASSPSWTGVDGYTF.